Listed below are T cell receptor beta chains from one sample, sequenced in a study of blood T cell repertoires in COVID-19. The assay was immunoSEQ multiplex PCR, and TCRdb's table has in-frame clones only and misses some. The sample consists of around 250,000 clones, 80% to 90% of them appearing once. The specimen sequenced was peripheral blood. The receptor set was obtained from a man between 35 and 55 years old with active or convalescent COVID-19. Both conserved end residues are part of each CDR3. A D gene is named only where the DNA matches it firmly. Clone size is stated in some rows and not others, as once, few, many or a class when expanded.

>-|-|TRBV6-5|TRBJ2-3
CASRASTSTDTQYF
TGTGCCAGCAGAGCCTCCACTAGCACAGATACGCAGTATTTT
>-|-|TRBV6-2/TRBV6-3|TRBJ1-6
CASSSRVPNSPLHF
TGTGCCAGCAGTTCCAGGGTACCGAATTCACCCCTCCACTTT
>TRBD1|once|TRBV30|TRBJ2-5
CAAGQGETQYF
TGTGCCGCGGGACAGGGGGAGACCCAGTACTTC
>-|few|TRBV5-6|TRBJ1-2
CASSLARDGYTF
TGTGCCAGCAGCTTGGCCCGAGATGGCTACACCTTC
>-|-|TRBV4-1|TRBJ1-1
CASSQPDKGGPEAFF
TGCGCCAGCAGCCAGCCAGATAAGGGGGGGCCTGAAGCTTTCTTT
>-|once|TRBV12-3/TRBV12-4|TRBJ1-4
CASRTGENEKLFF
TGTGCCAGCAGAACAGGAGAAAATGAAAAACTGTTTTTT
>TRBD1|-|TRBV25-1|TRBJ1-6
CASSSDRGGNSPLHF
TGTGCCAGCAGCTCCGACAGGGGTGGGAATTCACCCCTCCACTTT
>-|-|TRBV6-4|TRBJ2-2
CASSNSANTGELFF
TGTGCCAGCAGTAACAGTGCGAACACCGGGGAGCTGTTTTTT
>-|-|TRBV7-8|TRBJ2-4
CASSSKRGGWTDLAKNIQYF
TGTGCCAGCAGCTCTAAAAGAGGCGGTTGGACAGATTTAGCCAAAAACATTCAGTACTTC
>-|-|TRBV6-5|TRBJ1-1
CASSYSSVSNTEAFF
TGTGCCAGCAGTTACTCGTCCGTCTCGAACACTGAAGCTTTCTTT